This T cell receptor (beta chain) originates from a study of blood T cells in healthy people across ages. Overall study findings and caveats: Since the PBMCs were unsorted, naive and antigen-experienced cells could not be conclusively compared. Total diversity from one million sequenced T cells was likely underestimated.

With a J-beta primer mix and a sample-barcoded 5' primer, a second PCR ran about 7 to 12 cycles. TCRdb fed the 5' RACE reads into MiXCR, producing one record per CDR3 protein. The table lists some 640,000 distinct CDR3 sequences, 45% to 50% of them singletons. This CDR3 region has 15 residues. Germline assignment: CDR1 ENHRY and CDR2 SYGVKD. V trimming: 7 bases; J trimming: 2 bases; junction bases outside the gene matches: 7. To note about this clonotype: Its antigen is unknown.

This TCR was sampled from a woman aged 55-70 years in good health. The specimen was blood. This chain links TRBV10-3 with TRBJ2-5, with TRBD2 matching over 10 bases. The CDR3 DNA is TGTGCCATCATGCCGGGACTAGCGCAACAAGAGACCCAGTACTTC. Translated: CAIMPGLAQQETQYF.